A selection of T cell receptor beta chains follows, all from one sample in a study of cytomegalovirus exposure and HLA in healthy donors. Sequencing was performed with immunoSEQ multiplex PCR; in TCRdb, only in-frame clones are kept and a portion is missing. The sample yields fewer than 140,000 clones, roughly 80% seen once. Input material: PBMCs. The receptors stem from a man aged 45-65 years in good health and CMV-seronegative. Both conserved end residues are part of each CDR3. D genes are given only for firm matches. Clone size is not always given. Where it is, it says once, few, many or a class for expanded clones.

clone size: .; J gene: TRBJ1-1; CDR3 length: 15; V gene: TRBV2; D gene: .; CDR3 protein: CASSKKRVVNTEAFF; CDR3 DNA: TGTGCCAGCAGTAAAAAGAGAGTTGTGAACACTGAAGCTTTCTTT
clone size: .; J gene: TRBJ1-2; CDR3 length: 14; V gene: TRBV28; D gene: .; CDR3 protein: CASSSAGTNYGYTF; CDR3 DNA: TGTGCCAGCAGTTCCGCCGGGACTAACTATGGCTACACCTTC
clone size: .; J gene: TRBJ1-3; CDR3 length: 16; V gene: TRBV9; D gene: .; CDR3 protein: CASSLIGGESGNTIYF; CDR3 DNA: TGTGCCAGCAGCCTCATAGGGGGGGAATCTGGAAACACCATATATTTT
clone size: .; J gene: TRBJ2-6; CDR3 length: 15; V gene: TRBV6-1; D gene: .; CDR3 protein: CASSEDSSGANVLTF; CDR3 DNA: TGTGCCAGCAGTGAGGACAGCTCTGGGGCCAACGTCCTGACTTTC
clone size: .; J gene: TRBJ2-3; CDR3 length: 17; V gene: TRBV7-9; D gene: TRBD1; CDR3 protein: CASSLLLTTGSTDTQYF; CDR3 DNA: TGTGCCAGCAGCCTACTGTTGACGACAGGGAGTACAGATACGCAGTATTTT
clone size: .; J gene: TRBJ1-1; CDR3 length: 15; V gene: TRBV4-1; D gene: .; CDR3 protein: CASSQMKQVSTEAFF; CDR3 DNA: TGCGCCAGCAGCCAAATGAAACAGGTGAGCACTGAAGCTTTCTTT
clone size: .; J gene: TRBJ1-6; CDR3 length: 13; V gene: TRBV30; D gene: .; CDR3 protein: CAWSEGVNSPLHF; CDR3 DNA: TGTGCCTGGAGTGAGGGAGTCAATTCACCCCTCCACTTT
clone size: few; J gene: TRBJ2-1; CDR3 length: 18; V gene: TRBV2; D gene: TRBD2; CDR3 protein: CASMEGLAGGKSYNEQFF; CDR3 DNA: TGTGCCAGCATGGAGGGGCTAGCGGGGGGAAAATCCTACAATGAGCAGTTCTTC
clone size: .; J gene: TRBJ2-3; CDR3 length: 16; V gene: TRBV19; D gene: TRBD2; CDR3 protein: CASSRTSGGVQDTQYF; CDR3 DNA: TGTGCCAGTAGTAGGACTAGCGGGGGGGTCCAGGATACGCAGTATTTT
clone size: .; J gene: TRBJ1-2; CDR3 length: 14; V gene: TRBV6-1; D gene: .; CDR3 protein: CASSEAGGGYGYTF; CDR3 DNA: TGTGCCAGCAGTGAAGCAGGGGGTGGCTATGGCTACACCTTC
clone size: once; J gene: TRBJ2-2; CDR3 length: 12; V gene: TRBV7-2; D gene: .; CDR3 protein: CASSFHAGELFF; CDR3 DNA: TGTGCCAGCAGCTTTCATGCCGGGGAGCTGTTTTTT
clone size: .; J gene: TRBJ2-7; CDR3 length: 14; V gene: TRBV9; D gene: .; CDR3 protein: CASSVEGIGVEQYF; CDR3 DNA: TGTGCCAGCAGCGTAGAGGGTATAGGGGTTGAGCAGTACTTC
clone size: .; J gene: TRBJ1-1; CDR3 length: 15; V gene: TRBV30; D gene: TRBD1; CDR3 protein: CAWSVLGQMNTEAFF; CDR3 DNA: TGTGCCTGGAGTGTACTGGGACAGATGAACACTGAAGCTTTCTTT
clone size: .; J gene: TRBJ2-5; CDR3 length: 18; V gene: TRBV29-1; D gene: TRBD2; CDR3 protein: CSVDGTSGGYRPGETQYF; CDR3 DNA: TGCAGCGTTGATGGGACTAGCGGGGGTTACAGACCGGGGGAGACCCAGTACTTC
clone size: once; J gene: TRBJ2-3; CDR3 length: 19; V gene: TRBV18; D gene: TRBD2; CDR3 protein: CASSHRVLRTSGTTDTQYF; CDR3 DNA: TGTGCCAGCTCGCACCGGGTCCTTCGGACTAGCGGTACCACAGATACGCAGTATTTT
clone size: .; J gene: TRBJ2-1; CDR3 length: 15; V gene: TRBV30; D gene: TRBD2; CDR3 protein: CAWSPPTSADNEQFF; CDR3 DNA: TGTGCCTGGAGTCCACCGACTAGCGCCGACAATGAGCAGTTCTTC
clone size: .; J gene: TRBJ2-1; CDR3 length: 16; V gene: TRBV7-3; D gene: TRBD2; CDR3 protein: CASSSTLAGGRVEQFF; CDR3 DNA: TGTGCCAGCAGCTCGACCCTAGCGGGGGGCCGCGTTGAGCAGTTCTTC
clone size: .; J gene: TRBJ1-1; CDR3 length: 14; V gene: TRBV5-1; D gene: .; CDR3 protein: CASSLSGLNTEAFF; CDR3 DNA: TGCGCCAGCAGCTTGTCGGGTTTGAACACTGAAGCTTTCTTT
clone size: .; J gene: TRBJ1-1; CDR3 length: 13; V gene: TRBV29-1; D gene: .; CDR3 protein: CSVRPSGPGEAFF; CDR3 DNA: TGCAGCGTTCGGCCAAGTGGGCCAGGTGAAGCTTTCTTT
clone size: .; J gene: TRBJ2-5; CDR3 length: 16; V gene: TRBV19; D gene: TRBD2; CDR3 protein: CASSILASGGMETQYF; CDR3 DNA: TGTGCCAGTAGTATTCTGGCTAGCGGGGGTATGGAGACCCAGTACTTC
clone size: few; J gene: TRBJ2-1; CDR3 length: 13; V gene: TRBV10-1; D gene: TRBD2; CDR3 protein: CASSLAGVREQFF; CDR3 DNA: TGCGCCAGCAGCCTAGCGGGGGTTCGTGAGCAGTTCTTC
clone size: .; J gene: TRBJ2-1; CDR3 length: 14; V gene: TRBV6-1; D gene: .; CDR3 protein: CASSTGSIPNEQFF; CDR3 DNA: TGTGCCAGCAGTACCGGGTCGATCCCCAATGAGCAGTTCTTC
clone size: .; J gene: TRBJ2-3; CDR3 length: 14; V gene: TRBV5-1; D gene: TRBD2; CDR3 protein: CASSVSGGMDTQYF; CDR3 DNA: TGCGCCAGCAGCGTGAGCGGGGGGATGGATACGCAGTATTTT
clone size: .; J gene: TRBJ1-2; CDR3 length: 13; V gene: TRBV27; D gene: .; CDR3 protein: CASSLTGSYGYTF; CDR3 DNA: TGTGCCAGCAGCCTTACAGGGAGCTATGGCTACACCTTC
clone size: .; J gene: TRBJ1-5; CDR3 length: 17; V gene: TRBV28; D gene: TRBD1; CDR3 protein: CASSLYRGQVSNQPQHF; CDR3 DNA: TGTGCCAGCAGTTTATACAGGGGGCAAGTGAGCAATCAGCCCCAGCATTTT
clone size: few; J gene: TRBJ1-5; CDR3 length: 15; V gene: TRBV7-2; D gene: .; CDR3 protein: CASRAGRGNNQPQHF; CDR3 DNA: TGTGCCAGCAGGGCAGGGAGGGGAAACAATCAGCCCCAGCATTTT
clone size: .; J gene: TRBJ2-1; CDR3 length: 12; V gene: TRBV2; D gene: .; CDR3 protein: CASPSALDEQFF; CDR3 DNA: TGTGCCAGCCCCTCCGCGTTGGATGAGCAGTTCTTC
clone size: .; J gene: TRBJ1-4; CDR3 length: 17; V gene: TRBV28; D gene: .; CDR3 protein: CASSSGGPGTVNEKLFF; CDR3 DNA: TGTGCCAGCAGTTCGGGGGGCCCCGGGACGGTTAATGAAAAACTGTTTTTT
clone size: .; J gene: TRBJ1-6; CDR3 length: 15; V gene: TRBV9; D gene: .; CDR3 protein: CASSVSQGFGSPLHF; CDR3 DNA: TGTGCCAGCAGCGTATCTCAGGGATTTGGCTCACCCCTCCACTTT
clone size: .; J gene: TRBJ2-1; CDR3 length: 18; V gene: TRBV29-1; D gene: TRBD2; CDR3 protein: CSVDGTSGVKSSYNEQFF; CDR3 DNA: TGCAGCGTTGATGGGACTAGCGGGGTCAAAAGCTCCTACAATGAGCAGTTCTTC
clone size: .; J gene: TRBJ2-7; CDR3 length: 15; V gene: TRBV7-6; D gene: TRBD1; CDR3 protein: CASSSLDRALHEQYF; CDR3 DNA: TGTGCCAGCAGCTCCCTTGACAGGGCGCTGCACGAGCAGTACTTC
clone size: .; J gene: TRBJ2-6; CDR3 length: 14; V gene: TRBV29-1; D gene: .; CDR3 protein: CSVDAGSGANVLTF; CDR3 DNA: TGCAGCGTTGACGCAGGGTCTGGGGCCAACGTCCTGACTTTC
clone size: .; J gene: TRBJ2-5; CDR3 length: 13; V gene: TRBV2; D gene: .; CDR3 protein: CASTGIGEETQYF; CDR3 DNA: TGTGCCAGCACCGGGATAGGAGAAGAGACCCAGTACTTC
clone size: .; J gene: TRBJ2-3; CDR3 length: 16; V gene: TRBV11-3; D gene: .; CDR3 protein: CASSLVAGSSTNTQYF; CDR3 DNA: TGTGCCAGCAGCTTAGTTGCAGGGTCTTCCACAAATACGCAGTATTTT
clone size: few; J gene: TRBJ1-4; CDR3 length: 16; V gene: TRBV10-2; D gene: TRBD1; CDR3 protein: CASSEGRGRPNEKLFF; CDR3 DNA: TGCGCCAGCAGTGAGGGCAGGGGGCGGCCTAATGAAAAACTGTTTTTT
clone size: .; J gene: TRBJ1-2; CDR3 length: 13; V gene: TRBV5-1; D gene: .; CDR3 protein: CASSQDQEYGYTF; CDR3 DNA: TGCGCCAGCAGCCAAGACCAGGAATATGGCTACACCTTC
clone size: .; J gene: TRBJ1-2; CDR3 length: 14; V gene: TRBV19; D gene: .; CDR3 protein: CASSIVRAFYGYTF; CDR3 DNA: TGTGCCAGTAGTATAGTCAGGGCCTTCTATGGCTACACCTTC
clone size: .; J gene: TRBJ2-3; CDR3 length: 15; V gene: TRBV6-6; D gene: .; CDR3 protein: CASSPTGYYTDTQYF; CDR3 DNA: TGTGCCAGCAGTCCGACAGGTTACTACACAGATACGCAGTATTTT
clone size: .; J gene: TRBJ1-5; CDR3 length: 14; V gene: TRBV6-1; D gene: TRBD1; CDR3 protein: CASVLNRGAQPQHF; CDR3 DNA: TGTGCCAGCGTCCTCAACAGGGGTGCTCAGCCCCAGCATTTT
clone size: .; J gene: TRBJ2-3; CDR3 length: 13; V gene: TRBV7-2; D gene: .; CDR3 protein: CASSRGTTDTQYF; CDR3 DNA: TGTGCCAGCAGTAGAGGGACTACAGATACGCAGTATTTT
clone size: .; J gene: TRBJ1-1; CDR3 length: 14; V gene: TRBV6-5; D gene: .; CDR3 protein: CASSYGGVDTEAFF; CDR3 DNA: TGTGCCAGCAGTTACGGGGGGGTCGACACTGAAGCTTTCTTT
clone size: .; J gene: TRBJ2-7; CDR3 length: 19; V gene: TRBV4-1; D gene: TRBD1; CDR3 protein: CASSQETGTGRAITYEQYF; CDR3 DNA: TGCGCCAGCAGCCAAGAAACCGGGACAGGGCGAGCGATAACCTACGAGCAGTACTTC
clone size: .; J gene: TRBJ1-2; CDR3 length: 13; V gene: TRBV18; D gene: .; CDR3 protein: CASSPGENYGYTF; CDR3 DNA: TGTGCCAGCTCTCCGGGGGAAAACTATGGCTACACCTTC
clone size: once; J gene: TRBJ1-2; CDR3 length: 15; V gene: TRBV5-1; D gene: .; CDR3 protein: CASSLVPEPGYGYTF; CDR3 DNA: TGCGCCAGCAGCTTGGTGCCGGAGCCTGGCTATGGCTACACCTTC
clone size: .; J gene: TRBJ1-2; CDR3 length: 13; V gene: TRBV5-1; D gene: .; CDR3 protein: CASSLLFDYGYTF; CDR3 DNA: TGCGCCAGCAGCTTGTTATTTGACTATGGCTACACCTTC
clone size: .; J gene: TRBJ2-5; CDR3 length: 13; V gene: TRBV7-6; D gene: TRBD1; CDR3 protein: CASSGTVQETQYF; CDR3 DNA: TGTGCCAGCTCCGGGACAGTACAAGAGACCCAGTACTTC
clone size: .; J gene: TRBJ2-1; CDR3 length: 14; V gene: TRBV11-2; D gene: .; CDR3 protein: CASSPTSGYDEQFF; CDR3 DNA: TGTGCCAGCAGCCCTACATCAGGGTACGATGAGCAGTTCTTC
clone size: .; J gene: TRBJ1-2; CDR3 length: 13; V gene: TRBV6-4; D gene: .; CDR3 protein: CASSDSTTDGYTF; CDR3 DNA: TGTGCCAGCAGTGACTCGACAACAGATGGCTACACCTTC
clone size: .; J gene: TRBJ2-3; CDR3 length: 15; V gene: TRBV4-3; D gene: .; CDR3 protein: CASSPRPTDTDTQYF; CDR3 DNA: TGCGCCAGCAGCCCCAGGCCCACCGACACAGATACGCAGTATTTT
clone size: .; J gene: TRBJ1-4; CDR3 length: 15; V gene: TRBV15; D gene: .; CDR3 protein: CATSRDRTDNEKLFF; CDR3 DNA: TGTGCCACCAGCAGAGATAGGACAGATAATGAAAAACTGTTTTTT
clone size: .; J gene: TRBJ1-1; CDR3 length: 14; V gene: TRBV5-1; D gene: .; CDR3 protein: CASSAGPTNTEAFF; CDR3 DNA: TGCGCCAGCAGCGCTGGGCCCACGAACACTGAAGCTTTCTTT
clone size: .; J gene: TRBJ1-3; CDR3 length: 13; V gene: TRBV28; D gene: TRBD1; CDR3 protein: CTSHTGAGNTIYF; CDR3 DNA: TGTACCAGCCACACAGGGGCTGGAAACACCATATATTTT
clone size: .; J gene: TRBJ2-4; CDR3 length: 12; V gene: TRBV18; D gene: .; CDR3 protein: CASSGPRNIQYF; CDR3 DNA: TGTGCCAGCTCAGGTCCTCGGAACATTCAGTACTTC